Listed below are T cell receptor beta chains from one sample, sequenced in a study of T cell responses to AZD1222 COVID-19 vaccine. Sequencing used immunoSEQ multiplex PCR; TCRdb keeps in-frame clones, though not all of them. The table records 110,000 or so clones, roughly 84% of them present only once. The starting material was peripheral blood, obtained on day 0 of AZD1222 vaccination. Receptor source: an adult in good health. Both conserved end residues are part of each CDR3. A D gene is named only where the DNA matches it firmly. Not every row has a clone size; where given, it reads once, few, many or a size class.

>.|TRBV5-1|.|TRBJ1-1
TGCGCCAGCAGCTTGGATAGGGCTTCGGACACTGAAGCTTTCTTT
CASSLDRASDTEAFF
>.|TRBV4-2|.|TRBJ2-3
TGTGCCAGCAGCCAAGCGACTTCTAGCACAGATACGCAGTATTTT
CASSQATSSTDTQYF
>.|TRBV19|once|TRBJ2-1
TGTGCCAGTTCTACCCAGGTGGGTAATGAGCAGTTCTTC
CASSTQVGNEQFF
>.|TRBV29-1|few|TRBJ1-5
TGCAGCGTTGGTGGTGGGGGCAATCAGCCCCAGCATTTT
CSVGGGGNQPQHF
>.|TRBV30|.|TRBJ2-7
TGTGCCTGGAGTGTAGCTCTGGTGGGCGGGGGCAACTTGTACGAGCAGTACTTC
CAWSVALVGGGNLYEQYF
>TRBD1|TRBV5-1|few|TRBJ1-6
TGCGCCAGCAGCTTGGAAAGCGGGACAGTGTATAATTCACCCCTCCACTTT
CASSLESGTVYNSPLHF
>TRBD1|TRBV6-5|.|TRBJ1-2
TGTGCCAGCAGCCGCGACAGGGCGAACTATGGCTACACCTTC
CASSRDRANYGYTF
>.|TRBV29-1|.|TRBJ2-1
TGCAGCGTTGACGGCTCTAGGGGTGTTGGGTACAATGAGCAGTTCTTC
CSVDGSRGVGYNEQFF
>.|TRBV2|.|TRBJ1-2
TGTGCCAGCACGGCTAGGGATGGCTACACCTTC
CASTARDGYTF
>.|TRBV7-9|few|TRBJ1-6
TGTGCCAGCAGCTTGGAGGGTCCGAATTCACCCCTCCACTTT
CASSLEGPNSPLHF
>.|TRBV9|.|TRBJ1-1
TGTGCCAGCAGCGTAGAATTAGTGAACACTGAAGCTTTCTTT
CASSVELVNTEAFF
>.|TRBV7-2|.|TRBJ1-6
TGTGCCAGCAGCTTGGGGGCGACAGCTAATTCACCCCTCCACTTT
CASSLGATANSPLHF
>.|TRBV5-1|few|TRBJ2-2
TGCGCCAGCAGCCTGAACACCGGGGAGCTGTTTTTT
CASSLNTGELFF
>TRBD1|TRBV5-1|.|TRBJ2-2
TGCGCCAGCAGCTCGGACAGGGACTCGATCGGGGAGCTGTTTTTT
CASSSDRDSIGELFF
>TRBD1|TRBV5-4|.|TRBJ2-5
TGTGCCAGCAGTCGCGACAGGGGTTCGGGTTCTGAGACCCAGTACTTC
CASSRDRGSGSETQYF
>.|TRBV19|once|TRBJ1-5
TGTGCCAGTTCCGGGCCCCAACACCCCCAGCATTTT
CASSGPQHPQHF
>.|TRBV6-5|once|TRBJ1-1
TGTGCCAGCAGCCCCAGGACAGCTAGTAGGGCTTTCTTT
CASSPRTASRAFF
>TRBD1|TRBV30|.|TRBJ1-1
TGTGCCTGGAGTGTGTTCGGGACAGGGTCCCCTGAAGCTTTCTTT
CAWSVFGTGSPEAFF
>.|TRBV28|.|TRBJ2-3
TGTGCCAGCAGTTTCCGGGACGGAGATACGCAGTATTTT
CASSFRDGDTQYF
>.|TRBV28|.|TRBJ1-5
TGTGCCAGCAGTTTACCGGACTTAGGGAGCAATCAGCCCCAGCATTTT
CASSLPDLGSNQPQHF
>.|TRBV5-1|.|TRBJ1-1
TGCGCCACCCGGCGGGACGAAGGGAAAGCTTTCTTT
CATRRDEGKAFF
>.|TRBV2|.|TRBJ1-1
TGTGCCAGCAGCCCCACAGGAGCGAACACTGAAGCTTTCTTT
CASSPTGANTEAFF
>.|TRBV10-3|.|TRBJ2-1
TGTGCCATCGCAGGGGTCGGCCCCTTCCATGAGCAGTTCTTC
CAIAGVGPFHEQFF
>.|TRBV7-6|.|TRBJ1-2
TGTGCCAGCAGCAAAGGTCTAGAGGGAGGACTATATGGCTACACCTTC
CASSKGLEGGLYGYTF
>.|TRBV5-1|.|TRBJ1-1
TGCGCCAGCAGCTTGAATGCAGAGAACACTGAAGCTTTCTTT
CASSLNAENTEAFF
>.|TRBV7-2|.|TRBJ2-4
TGTGCCAGCAGCCTAGTCATCGGGGACTTAGCCAAAAACATTCAGTACTTC
CASSLVIGDLAKNIQYF
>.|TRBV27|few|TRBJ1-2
TGTGCCAGCAGTTTGTCACCGGGAGGCGAAGGCTACACCTTC
CASSLSPGGEGYTF
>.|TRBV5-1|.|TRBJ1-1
TGCGCCAGCAGCTTGGCTCGGGGGGCGGGAACTGAAGCTTTCTTT
CASSLARGAGTEAFF
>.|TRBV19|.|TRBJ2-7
TGTGCCAGTAGTATCAGACCCCGAACAGGGTCCTACGAGCAGTACTTC
CASSIRPRTGSYEQYF
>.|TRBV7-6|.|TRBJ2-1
TGTGCCAGCAGCCCGTCACAGGGTACGCAGTTCTTC
CASSPSQGTQFF
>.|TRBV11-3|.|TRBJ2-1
TGTGCCAGCAGCTTAGATCTTTCCCGGGGATGGAATGAGCAGTTCTTC
CASSLDLSRGWNEQFF